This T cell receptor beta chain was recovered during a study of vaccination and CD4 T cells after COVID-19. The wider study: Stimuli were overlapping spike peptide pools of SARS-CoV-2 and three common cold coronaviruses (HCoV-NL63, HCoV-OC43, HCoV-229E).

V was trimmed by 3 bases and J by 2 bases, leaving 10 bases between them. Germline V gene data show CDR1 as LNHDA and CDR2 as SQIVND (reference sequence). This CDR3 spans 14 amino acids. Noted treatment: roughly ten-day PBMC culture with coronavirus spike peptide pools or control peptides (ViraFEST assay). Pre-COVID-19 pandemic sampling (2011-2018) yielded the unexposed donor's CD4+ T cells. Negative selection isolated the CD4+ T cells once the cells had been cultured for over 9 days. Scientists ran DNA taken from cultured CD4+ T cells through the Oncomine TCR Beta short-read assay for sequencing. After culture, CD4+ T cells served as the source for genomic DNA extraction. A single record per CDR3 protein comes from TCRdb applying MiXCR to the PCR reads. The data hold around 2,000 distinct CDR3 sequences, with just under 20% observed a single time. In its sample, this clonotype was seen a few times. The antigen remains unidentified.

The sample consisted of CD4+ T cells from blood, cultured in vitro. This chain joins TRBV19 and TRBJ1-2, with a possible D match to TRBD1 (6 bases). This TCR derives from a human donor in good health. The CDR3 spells CASSIRDTNYGYTF. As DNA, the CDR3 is TGTGCCAGTAGTATCCGGGACACAAACTATGGCTACACCTTC.